The entry below describes one TCR beta chain. Its antigen is still unknown. The data were obtained in a study of long-term antiretroviral therapy in people with HIV. Survey-level resolution applied to immunoSEQ assay v3.0. The table came from immunoSEQ multiplex PCR; TCRdb's copy has only in-frame clones and leaves some out. In the table there are around 26,000 clones, around 84% of which are singletons. General study results and limits: Whichever time point was examined, clones expanded before ART dominated the repertoire.

The CDR3 has 13 amino acids. Per the germline V gene, CDR1 is MNHEY and CDR2 is SVGAGI. V was clipped by 8 bases and J by 4 bases, with 14 bases between them. This chain links TRBV6-5 with TRBJ1-2; a weak D match, TRBD1 (5 bases). This clonotype originated in a man aged 45 to 65 with HIV. The source was unsorted PBMCs, collected 3 years after starting antiretroviral therapy. The CDR3 DNA follows: TGTGCCAGCCACAGGACAAGACTCTATGGCTACACCTTC. It specifies CASHRTRLYGYTF.